This T cell receptor beta chain originates from a study of T cells in Graves' hyperthyroidism and ophthalmopathy. There are many counts of this clonotype. From RNA transcripts, TCR beta CDR3 regions were amplified. First-round RT-PCR with HTBI primers amplified the TCR CDR3 region. MiXCR, run by TCRdb on the multiplex PCR reads, gives a single entry per CDR3 protein. The sample has roughly 380,000 distinct CDR3 sequences; 11% to 15% are singletons. J was trimmed by 12 bases and V by 1 base; bases with no gene match: 8. This CDR3 spans 14 amino acids. Germline V gene lookup returns CDR1 SGHAT and CDR2 FQNNGV.

The sample taken for sequencing was blood. This clonotype was obtained from a woman aged 60-75 years with Graves' hyperthyroidism. V is TRBV11-2 and J is TRBJ2-1, with 8 bases that match TRBD1. This CDR3 reads CASSLGAGGGGQFF. The CDR3 DNA reads TGTGCCAGCAGCTTAGGGGCAGGGGGCGGTGGGCAGTTCTTC. The variable domain in full, with the rest retrieved from reference TRBV11-2 and TRBJ2-1, is EAGVAQSPRYKIIEKRQSVAFWCNPISGHATLYWYQQILGQGPKLLIQFQNNGVVDDSQLPKDRFSAERLKGVDSTLKIQPAKLEDSAVYLCASSLGAGGGGQFFGPGTRLTVL.